This T cell receptor beta chain was captured by sequencing in a study of blood T cells in healthy people across ages. A second PCR, run for about 7 to 11 cycles, used a sample-barcoded 5' primer plus a J-beta primer mix. TCRdb processed the 5' RACE reads anew with MiXCR; each CDR3 protein has one entry. This table has about 1.8 million distinct CDR3 sequences, about 49% appearing once. The CDR3 contains 15 residues. With 5 bases clipped from V and 4 bases from J, the junction kept 7 bases outside the gene matches. This chain joins TRBV12-3 or TRBV12-4 and TRBJ2-7, with 11 nucleotides matching TRBD2. The clonotype originates from a woman between 35 and 50 years old in good health. Material: blood. The CDR3 is CASSLPSGGIYEQYF. Here the CDR3 DNA reads TGTGCCAGCAGTCTACCTAGCGGGGGGATTTACGAGCAGTACTTC.